The 8 T cell receptor beta chains reported below all come from one sample, sequenced in a study of blood T cell repertoires in COVID-19. Profiling relied on immunoSEQ multiplex PCR, and the TCRdb table lists in-frame clones only, not all of them. The profile covers more than 85,000 clones, with roughly 89% appearing a single time and more than 3.5% taken by the ten largest. Sample: peripheral blood. These receptors were obtained from a human donor with COVID-19, enrolled during active disease. The donor label of this sample is uncertain.

This rearrangement joins TRBV24-1 to TRBJ1-1; D gene unclear. Germline V gives CDR1 KGHDR, CDR2 SFDVKD. The CDR3 is 13 residues long. V gave up 0 bases and J gave up 10 bases, with 11 bases separating them. In DNA form, the CDR3 reads TGTGCCACCAGTGATTTGGACTCCCATCCAGCTTTCTTT. This translates into CATSDLDSHPAFF.

CDR3 sequence: CASSPLRDRGIAEAFF. CDR3 nucleotides: TGTGCCAGCTCACCACTGCGGGACAGGGGGATCGCTGAAGCTTTCTTT. The chain combines TRBV18 with TRBJ1-1, with 11 bases identical to TRBD1. Germline values: CDR1 KGHSH, CDR2 LQKENI. V was clipped by 1 base and J by 6 bases; unmatched bases: 7. CDR3 length: 16 amino acids.

The chain uses TRBV5-1 and TRBJ2-5; maybe TRBD2 (6 bases). CDR3 size: 17 residues. Germline V CDR1 and CDR2: SGHRS, YFSETQ. With 1 base removed from V and 1 base from J, the gap between germline ends came to 17 bases. CDR3: CASSLYGRENFQETQYF. In DNA form, the CDR3 reads TGCGCCAGCAGCTTGTATGGCCGGGAGAACTTCCAAGAGACCCAGTACTTC. Looking up the rest from reference TRBV5-1 and TRBJ2-5 gives the full variable domain: KAGVTQTPRYLIKTRGQQVTLSCSPISGHRSVSWYQQTPGQGLQFLFEYFSETQRNKGNFPGRFSGRQFSNSRSEMNVSTLELGDSALYLCASSLYGRENFQETQYFGPGTRLLVL.

This chain joins TRBV27 and TRBJ1-2; D remains unclear. Germline V CDR1 and CDR2: MNHEY, SMNVEV (reference sequence). The V gene lost 5 bases and the J gene lost 5 bases, with 12 bases spanning the gap. The CDR3 runs to 13 residues. DNA of the CDR3: TGTGCCAGCAGTCCCCACCCGGTGTATGGCTACACCTTC. It codes for CASSPHPVYGYTF.

This chain links TRBV27 with TRBJ1-3; the D is unclear. Germline V CDR1 and CDR2: MNHEY, SMNVEV (reference sequence). The CDR3 sequence is 15 residues long. The V end lost 8 bases, the J end lost 5 bases, and 19 bases lay between the germline ends. DNA for the CDR3: TGTGCCAGCTCCTCCCTGGGCGCAGCTAGAAACACCATATATTTT. Protein sequence: CASSSLGAARNTIYF.

The chain links TRBV2 to TRBJ1-6; D gene uncertain. Germline V gives CDR1 SNHLY, CDR2 FYNNEI. V gave up 1 base and J gave up 6 bases, with 7 bases separating them. This CDR3 is 14 amino acids long. The CDR3 reads CASSEGNGNSPLHF. DNA for the CDR3: TGTGCCAGCAGTGAAGGTAACGGTAATTCACCCCTCCACTTT.

The chain combines TRBV29-1 with TRBJ2-7, with TRBD1 matching over 8 bases. The CDR3 has 14 amino acids. CDR1 is SQVTM, CDR2 ANQGSEA, per germline. Trimming cost V 7 bases and J 0 bases; bases outside gene matches: 8. The CDR3 is CSASRDRLSYEQYF. The CDR3 nucleotides are TGCAGCGCCTCCAGGGACAGGCTCTCCTACGAGCAGTACTTC.

The gene calls are TRBV6-5 and TRBJ1-1; tentatively, D is TRBD1 (5 bases). Germline V gene sequence: CDR1 MNHEY, CDR2 SVGAGI. This CDR3 has 12 amino acids. V was cut by 7 bases and J by 6 bases, with 12 bases left in between. The CDR3 region has the DNA TGTGCCAGCAACGCTCGGGGGGCTGAAGCTTTCTTT. Its protein is CASNARGAEAFF.